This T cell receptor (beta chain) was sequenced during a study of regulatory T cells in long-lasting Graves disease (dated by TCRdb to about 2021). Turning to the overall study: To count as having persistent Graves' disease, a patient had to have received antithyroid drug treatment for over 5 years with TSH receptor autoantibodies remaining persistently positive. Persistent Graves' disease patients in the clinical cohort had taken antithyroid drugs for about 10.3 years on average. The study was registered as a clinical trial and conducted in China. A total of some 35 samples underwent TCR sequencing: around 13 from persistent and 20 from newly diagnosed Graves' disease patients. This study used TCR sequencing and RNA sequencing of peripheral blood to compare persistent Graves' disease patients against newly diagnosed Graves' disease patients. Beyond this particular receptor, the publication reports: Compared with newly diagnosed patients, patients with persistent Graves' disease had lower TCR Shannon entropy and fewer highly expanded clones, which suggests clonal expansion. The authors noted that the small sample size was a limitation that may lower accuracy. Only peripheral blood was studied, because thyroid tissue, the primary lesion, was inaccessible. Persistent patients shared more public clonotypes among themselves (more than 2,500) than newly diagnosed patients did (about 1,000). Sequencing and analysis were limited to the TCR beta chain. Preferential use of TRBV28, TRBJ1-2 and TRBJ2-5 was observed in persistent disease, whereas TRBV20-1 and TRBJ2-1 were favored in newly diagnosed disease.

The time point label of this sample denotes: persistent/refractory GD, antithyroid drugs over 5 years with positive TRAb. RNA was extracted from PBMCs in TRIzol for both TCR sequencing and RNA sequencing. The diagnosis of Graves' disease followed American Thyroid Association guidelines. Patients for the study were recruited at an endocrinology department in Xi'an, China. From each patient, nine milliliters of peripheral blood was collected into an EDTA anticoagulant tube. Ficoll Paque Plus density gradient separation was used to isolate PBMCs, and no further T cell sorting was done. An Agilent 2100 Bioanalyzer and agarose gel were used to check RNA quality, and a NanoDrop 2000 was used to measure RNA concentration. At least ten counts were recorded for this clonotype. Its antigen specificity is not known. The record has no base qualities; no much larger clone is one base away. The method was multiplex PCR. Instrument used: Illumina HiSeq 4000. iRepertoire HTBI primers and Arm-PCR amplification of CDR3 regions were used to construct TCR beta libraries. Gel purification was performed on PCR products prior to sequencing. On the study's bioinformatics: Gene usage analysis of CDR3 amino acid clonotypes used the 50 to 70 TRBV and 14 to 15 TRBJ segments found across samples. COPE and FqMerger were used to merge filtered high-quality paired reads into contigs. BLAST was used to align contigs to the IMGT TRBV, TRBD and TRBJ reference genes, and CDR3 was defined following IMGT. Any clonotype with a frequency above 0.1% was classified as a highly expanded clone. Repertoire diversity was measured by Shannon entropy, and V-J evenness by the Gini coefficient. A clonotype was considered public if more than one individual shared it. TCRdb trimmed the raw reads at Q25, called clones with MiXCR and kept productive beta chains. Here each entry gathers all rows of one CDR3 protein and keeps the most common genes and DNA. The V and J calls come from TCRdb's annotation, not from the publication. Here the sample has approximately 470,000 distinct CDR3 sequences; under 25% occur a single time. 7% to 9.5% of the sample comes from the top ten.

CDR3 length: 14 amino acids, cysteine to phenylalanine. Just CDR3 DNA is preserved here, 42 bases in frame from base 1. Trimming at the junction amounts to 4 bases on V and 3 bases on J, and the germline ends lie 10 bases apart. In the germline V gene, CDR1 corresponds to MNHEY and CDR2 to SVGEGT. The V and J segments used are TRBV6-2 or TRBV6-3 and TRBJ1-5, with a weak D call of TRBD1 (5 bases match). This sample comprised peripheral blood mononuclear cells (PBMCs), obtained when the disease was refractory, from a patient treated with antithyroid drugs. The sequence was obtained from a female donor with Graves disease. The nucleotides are TGTGCCAGCAGTTCAAGACAGCACAATCAGCCCCAGCATTTT. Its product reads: CASSSRQHNQPQHF.